The 23 T cell receptor beta chains listed next were all sequenced from one sample in a study of cytomegalovirus exposure and HLA in healthy donors. PCR was performed using 60 Vbeta and 13 Jbeta primers. TCRdb's table, derived via immunoSEQ multiplex PCR, lists solely in-frame clones and lacks some. The table records about 170,000 clones, about 88% of them present only once. Material: PBMCs. These receptors were collected from a man aged 25 to 40 in good health and CMV-seropositive.

The J gene is TRBJ2-3, the V gene TRBV11-3, with D perhaps TRBD2 (7 bases). V was trimmed by 1 base and J by 2 bases, leaving 13 bases between them. This CDR3 spans 16 amino acids. CDR1 is SGHNT, CDR2 YENEEA, per germline. The CDR3 nucleotides are TGTGCCAGCAGCTTAGGGGAGGGGGGGATCACAGATACGCAGTATTTT. It yields the protein CASSLGEGGITDTQYF.

V is TRBV19 and J is TRBJ2-7; D unclear. The germline V gene has CDR1 LNHDA and CDR2 SQIVND (reference sequence). The CDR3 runs 13 residues. V gave up 3 bases and J gave up 4 bases, with 10 bases separating them. DNA of the CDR3: TGTGCCAGTAGTATTGGGCCCTGGTACGAGCAGTACGTC. Amino acid sequence: CASSIGPWYEQYV.

This chain uses TRBV7-6 with TRBJ2-7; 7 bases fit TRBD2. The CDR3 extends over 14 amino acids. CDR1 SGHVS and CDR2 FNYEAQ come from the germline V gene. With 3 bases clipped from V and 3 bases from J, the junction kept 5 bases outside the gene matches. CDR3 in DNA: TGTGCCAGCAGCTTGAGTCTAGCGGACTACGAGCAGTACTTC. Residues: CASSLSLADYEQYF.

V is TRBV5-1 and J is TRBJ1-1, with D maybe TRBD1 (5 bases). The CDR3 contains 15 residues. Between the trimmed V and J ends, which lost 5 bases and 0 bases, there was a span of 14 bases. The germline V gene has CDR1 SGHRS and CDR2 YFSETQ. The CDR3 DNA reads TGCGCCAGCAGGGGGCAAGATGGGATGAACACTGAAGCTTTCTTT. It is translated as CASRGQDGMNTEAFF. Combining the CDR3 with reference TRBV5-1 and TRBJ1-1 gives the whole variable domain KAGVTQTPRYLIKTRGQQVTLSCSPISGHRSVSWYQQTPGQGLQFLFEYFSETQRNKGNFPGRFSGRQFSNSRSEMNVSTLELGDSALYLCASRGQDGMNTEAFFGQGTRLTVV.

This clone was picked up one time. The chain uses TRBV2 and TRBJ1-1; no firm D call. The CDR3 is 14 residues long. V lost 6 bases and J 5 bases, leaving 16 bases between the germline ends. CDR1 is SNHLY and CDR2 is FYNNEI in the germline V gene. The CDR3 reads CASSDRSRGTEAFF. The CDR3 DNA reads as TGTGCCAGCAGCGACCGATCCAGAGGTACTGAAGCTTTCTTT.

A single count supports this clone. V is TRBV7-9 and J is TRBJ2-3; 10 positions agree with TRBD2. CDR3 length equals 15 residues. Looked up from germline, CDR1 is SEHNR and CDR2 is FQNEAQ (reference sequence). V shed 5 bases, J shed 2 bases, and the junction held 4 bases outside the gene matches. CDR3 residues: CASSRLAGHTDTQYF. The CDR3 bases are TGTGCCAGCAGCCGACTAGCGGGCCACACAGATACGCAGTATTTT.

The genes are TRBV6-1 and TRBJ1-2; TRBD1 matches 7 bases. V shed 3 bases and J 0 bases; nucleotides not matched to a gene: 7. The CDR3 has 16 amino acids. Germline V CDR1 and CDR2: MNHNS, SASEGT. The CDR3 region is CASSETGSKANYGYTF. CDR3 DNA: TGTGCCAGCAGTGAGACAGGGTCGAAAGCTAACTATGGCTACACCTTC.

As to this clone: No conserved phenylalanine or tryptophan ends this CDR3, so it is likely a read error. The DNA is left out, because the CDR3 cannot be placed on it with certainty; the CDR3 is given as TCRdb lists it. The rearrangement joins TRBV5-4 to TRBJ2-4; no DNA check was done on the table's D call, TRBD1. Including both end residues, the CDR3 is 14 amino acids long. The germline V gene encodes CDR1 SGHNT and CDR2 YYREEE (reference sequence). This CDR3 reads CASSSEPGQGFRSS.

The V gene is TRBV4-1, the J gene TRBJ2-7, with 10 bases fitting TRBD2. There are 15 residues in the CDR3. Germline assignment: CDR1 MGHRA and CDR2 YSYEKL. V lost 7 bases and J lost 2; bases outside the gene matches: 8. CDR3 residues: CASTSRLAGPYEQYF. In DNA, the CDR3 is TGCGCCAGCACCTCGCGACTAGCGGGTCCCTACGAGCAGTACTTC.

The chain joins TRBV2 to TRBJ2-3; TRBD2 might be the D (5 bases). The CDR3 has 15 residues. V was pared by 4 bases and J by 2 bases, with 13 bases between. Germline V gene sequence: CDR1 SNHLY, CDR2 FYNNEI. Here the CDR3 reads CASSGRRGITDTQYF. The CDR3 DNA reads TGTGCCAGCAGTGGGAGGAGAGGGATCACAGATACGCAGTATTTT.

V gene TRBV13 combines with J gene TRBJ2-7; a weak D match, TRBD2 (5 bases). Germline CDR1 reads PRHDT; CDR2 reads FYEKMQ (reference sequence). V was cut by 6 bases and J by 2 bases, with 20 bases left in between. The length of the CDR3 is 16 residues. CDR3 sequence (DNA): TGTGCCAGCAGTTATCCCGCGGGCCCCATGCCCTACGAGCAGTACTTC. Protein: CASSYPAGPMPYEQYF.

The rearrangement joins TRBV7-2 to TRBJ2-5; weak D call: TRBD2 (6 bases). The V end lost 4 bases, the J end lost 9 bases, and 12 bases lay between the germline ends. Germline CDR1 SGHTA, CDR2 FQGNSA. The CDR3 is made up of 12 amino acids. CDR3: CASSSGERAQYF. DNA for the CDR3: TGTGCCAGCAGCTCGGGAGAGCGGGCCCAGTACTTC.

This sequence joins TRBV29-1 and TRBJ2-1, with D tentatively TRBD2 (6 bases). In germline, CDR1 is SQVTM, CDR2 ANQGSEA. V shed 7 bases and J shed 3 bases, with 13 bases lying between them. The CDR3 runs to 13 residues. The CDR3, as DNA: TGCAGCGCCCCCGGGACTTACTACAATGAGCAGTTCTTC. Residues: CSAPGTYYNEQFF.

The V call is TRBV7-2, the J call TRBJ2-7; the match to TRBD2 covers 10 bases. V was pared by 3 bases and J by 7 bases, with 12 bases of the junction left unmatched. This CDR3 contains 16 residues. The germline V gene has CDR1 SGHTA and CDR2 FQGNSA. Here the CDR3 reads CASSLEAASGSREQYF. As DNA, the CDR3 is TGTGCCAGCAGCTTGGAGGCGGCTAGCGGGAGTCGTGAGCAGTACTTC.

The chain is built from TRBV7-9 and TRBJ1-5; D unresolved. CDR3 size: 13 residues. Trimming pared 2 bases from V and 7 bases from J, leaving 9 bases between. Germline V CDR1 and CDR2: SEHNR, FQNEAQ (reference sequence). CDR3 loop: CASSLTAGQPQHF. Written as DNA, the CDR3 is TGTGCCAGCAGCTTAACGGCGGGGCAGCCCCAGCATTTT.

The chain couples TRBV9 to TRBJ2-2; 12 positions match TRBD2. J lost 9 bases, V lost 5 bases, and 5 bases had no gene match. CDR3 length equals 14 residues. Germline V gives CDR1 SGDLS, CDR2 YYNGEE. CDR3 residues: CASSRLAGVRELFF. Here the CDR3 DNA reads TGTGCCAGCAGTAGACTAGCGGGGGTCCGGGAGCTGTTTTTT.

The V and J genes are TRBV12-5 and TRBJ2-3; D gene ambiguous. V lost 3 bases to trimming and J lost 5 bases, with 6 bases between them. Germline V gene sequence: CDR1 LGHNT, CDR2 FRNRAP. This CDR3 comprises 12 residues. The CDR3: CASGLALDTQYF. The DNA for the CDR3 is TGTGCTAGTGGTTTAGCCCTAGATACGCAGTATTTT.

The rearrangement links TRBV7-2 to TRBJ1-2; D perhaps matches TRBD1 (5 bases). Per the germline V gene, CDR1 is SGHTA and CDR2 is FQGNSA. The CDR3 covers 12 residues. Trimming took 5 bases from V and 7 from J, leaving 11 bases between them. The CDR3: CASSLSGSGYTF. The DNA of the CDR3 is TGTGCCAGCAGCCTTTCAGGGTCTGGCTACACCTTC.

The gene calls are TRBV18 and TRBJ2-1; D may be TRBD1 (5 bases). The CDR3 covers 16 residues. Germline CDR1 and CDR2: KGHSH and LQKENI. V dropped 0 bases and J dropped 4 bases, with 13 bases sitting between them. DNA for the CDR3: TGTGCCAGCTCACCACCAGGGGTAAGGGCTTACAATGAGCAGTTCTTC. It specifies CASSPPGVRAYNEQFF. The full variable domain, in which reference TRBV18 and TRBJ2-1 provide the parts outside the CDR3, is NAGVMQNPRHLVRRRGQEARLRCSPMKGHSHVYWYRQLPEEGLKFMVYLQKENIIDESGMPKERFSAEFPKEGPSILRIQQVVRGDSAAYFCASSPPGVRAYNEQFFGPGTRLTVL.

This chain joins TRBV4-1 and TRBJ2-1; TRBD2 matches at 8 bases. Germline CDR1 MGHRA, CDR2 YSYEKL. The V and J ends lost 4 bases and 2 bases, in that order; junction bases with no gene match: 4. The CDR3 has 15 residues. The chain's CDR3 is CASSRASGPYNEQFF. Here the CDR3 DNA reads TGCGCCAGCAGCCGGGCTAGCGGGCCCTACAATGAGCAGTTCTTC.

This clone has a single count. J is TRBJ2-3 and V is TRBV2; 9 bases line up with TRBD2. The germline V gene encodes CDR1 SNHLY and CDR2 FYNNEI. This CDR3 is 15 amino acids long. Trimming cost V 5 bases and J 4 bases; bases outside gene matches: 7. CDR3 region: CASSRTSVTSDTQYF. The CDR3, as DNA: TGTGCCAGCAGTCGGACTAGCGTCACGTCAGATACGCAGTATTTT.

The rearrangement joins TRBV29-1 to TRBJ1-3; 8 positions agree with TRBD1. The length of the CDR3 is 16 residues. The V segment lost 5 bases and the J segment 3 bases; nucleotides outside the gene matches: 12. Germline CDR1 and CDR2: SQVTM and ANQGSEA. CDR3 sequence reads: CSVSGRQGAIGNTIYF. CDR3 sequence (DNA): TGCAGCGTTTCGGGGCGGCAGGGGGCAATTGGAAACACCATATATTTT.

This chain links TRBV7-9 with TRBJ2-7; 13 nucleotides match TRBD2. V lost 1 base and J lost 5; bases outside the gene matches: 2. This CDR3 is built from 15 residues. CDR1 is SEHNR, CDR2 FQNEAQ, per germline (reference sequence). In nucleotides, the CDR3 is TGTGCCAGCAGCTTAGGGACTAGCGGGAGTAACGAGCAGTACTTC. Protein product: CASSLGTSGSNEQYF.